Below, 17 T cell receptor beta chains from the same sample are listed, as sequenced in a study of control samples from healthy donors and cancer patients. Clones were sequenced by immunoSEQ multiplex PCR, and TCRdb holds only the in-frame ones, with some missing. The sample has roughly 30,000 clones, more than 75% seen once; the top ten hold roughly 1.6%. Input material: PBMCs. All receptors derive from a woman between 35 and 50 years old with lung cancer.

The V and J genes are TRBV29-1 and TRBJ2-7; TRBD2 might be the D (6 bases). The CDR3 covers 13 residues. CDR1 SQVTM and CDR2 ANQGSEA come from the germline V gene. Deletions cut 2 bases from V and 6 bases from J, with 14 bases between. This chain's CDR3 is CSVEFVRRGEQYF. The CDR3 region has the DNA TGCAGCGTTGAATTCGTCAGGAGGGGCGAGCAGTACTTC.

The chain is built from TRBV9 and TRBJ1-1, with TRBD1 as a possible D gene (5 bases). The CDR3 runs to 15 residues. In germline, CDR1 is SGDLS, CDR2 YYNGEE. V was cut by 1 base and J by 1 base, with 11 bases left in between. CDR3 in amino acids: CASSVTGVRNTEAFF. The CDR3 nucleotides are TGTGCCAGCAGCGTAACGGGGGTGAGGAACACTGAAGCTTTCTTT.

The chain is built from TRBV24-1 and TRBJ2-2; 9 bases are a match to TRBD1. The junction had 4 bases not matched to a gene; V was cut back by 2 bases and J by 4 bases. From germline, CDR1 is KGHDR and CDR2 SFDVKD. The CDR3 is made up of 16 amino acids. Written as DNA, the CDR3 is TGTGCCACCAGTGATTCCGGGACAGGGACCACCGGGGAGCTGTTTTTT. The encoded protein is CATSDSGTGTTGELFF.

V usage is TRBV7-2 and J usage is TRBJ2-1; TRBD2 matches 7 bases. V was clipped by 4 bases and J by 5 bases; unmatched bases: 5. Germline V lookup: CDR1 SGHTA, CDR2 FQGNSA. CDR3 size: 14 residues. CDR3 protein: CASSSPAGNNEQFF. The CDR3 bases are TGTGCCAGCAGCTCCCCAGCGGGGAACAATGAGCAGTTCTTC.

This clone was found once. V and J are TRBV28 and TRBJ2-5; TRBD2 aligns across 8 bases. CDR1 MDHEN and CDR2 SYDVKM come from the germline V gene. The V segment lost 6 bases and the J segment 5 bases; nucleotides outside the gene matches: 11. This CDR3 contains 15 residues. Here the CDR3 reads CASSLPGGARETQYF. The CDR3 nucleotides read TGTGCCAGCAGCCTCCCGGGAGGGGCTAGGGAGACCCAGTACTTC. Full variable domain (remainder filled in from reference TRBV28 and TRBJ2-5): DVKVTQSSRYLVKRTGEKVFLECVQDMDHENMFWYRQDPGLGLRLIYFSYDVKMKEKGDIPEGYSVSREKKERFSLILESASTNQTSMYLCASSLPGGARETQYFGPGTRLLVL.

The genes are TRBV7-9 and TRBJ1-2; 7 positions match TRBD1. Germline V gene lookup returns CDR1 SEHNR and CDR2 FQNEAQ (reference sequence). CDR3 length: 13 amino acids. The ends lost 6 bases at V and 8 bases at J; junction bases unmatched: 9. In DNA form, the CDR3 reads TGTGCCAGCAGACCCGACAGGGCAAAAGGCTACACCTTC. Translated: CASRPDRAKGYTF.

This sequence joins TRBV7-2 and TRBJ1-1; TRBD1 is a possible D gene (6 bases). From germline, CDR1 is SGHTA and CDR2 FQGNSA. Trimming cost V 6 bases and J 1 base, with 12 bases left between them. The CDR3 contains 14 residues. Written as DNA, the CDR3 is TGTGCCAGCAGGAAAGGGGGTCCGAACACTGAAGCTTTCTTT. This codes for CASRKGGPNTEAFF.

The V and J genes are TRBV5-6 and TRBJ1-3; 8 nucleotides align to TRBD1. V lost 3 bases and J lost 1; bases outside the gene matches: 9. The CDR3 extends over 17 amino acids. The germline V gene has CDR1 SGHDT and CDR2 YYEEEE. The CDR3 is CASSSYGQGGSGNTIYF. The CDR3 bases are TGTGCCAGCAGCTCCTACGGACAGGGAGGTTCTGGAAACACCATATATTTT.

The rearrangement links TRBV11-2 to TRBJ1-5, with D uncertain. The V and J ends lost 1 base and 4 bases respectively, with 11 bases between them. This CDR3 has 15 residues. CDR1 and CDR2 (germline): SGHAT, FQNNGV. CDR3 DNA sequence: TGTGCCAGCAGCTTAGCGGCTGGTGGGAATCAGCCCCAGCATTTT. This encodes CASSLAAGGNQPQHF.

The CDR3 loop is CASSLYQGAATGELFF. The CDR3 DNA reads as TGTGCCAGCAGCTTATATCAGGGGGCGGCCACCGGGGAGCTGTTTTTT. The chain employs TRBV7-3 and TRBJ2-2, with 8 positions matching TRBD1. With V trimmed by 2 bases and J by 4 bases, 6 bases remained unmatched. Germline values: CDR1 SGHTA, CDR2 FQGTGA. There are 16 residues in the CDR3.

This chain joins TRBV9 and TRBJ1-2; 7 bases are shared with TRBD1. V shed 7 bases and J 5 bases; nucleotides not matched to a gene: 8. CDR3 length equals 13 residues. CDR1 SGDLS and CDR2 YYNGEE come from the germline V gene. CDR3 in amino acids: CASGTDSNYGYTF. The CDR3 DNA reads TGTGCCAGCGGGACAGATAGTAATTATGGCTACACCTTC.

This chain connects TRBV12-3 or TRBV12-4 to TRBJ1-2, with D perhaps matching TRBD1 (5 bases). Trimming took 3 bases from V and 8 from J, leaving 10 bases between them. This CDR3 has 12 amino acids. DNA of the CDR3: TGTGCCAGCAGTTTGAGGGGTTCCGGCTACACCTTC. This encodes CASSLRGSGYTF.

The CDR3 region is CATSRDRAGVGYEQYF. The CDR3 DNA is TGTGCCACCAGCAGAGATCGGGCGGGGGTAGGCTACGAGCAGTACTTC. The chain is built from TRBV15 and TRBJ2-7; 7 bases are a match to TRBD2. CDR1 and CDR2 from the germline V gene are LNHNV and YYDKDF (reference sequence). V lost 0 bases, J lost 3 bases, and 8 bases stayed unmatched. The CDR3 length is 16 residues.

The V call is TRBV27, the J call TRBJ1-2; D remains unclear. V lost 0 bases and J lost 4, with 9 bases in between. CDR3 length equals 14 residues. Per the germline V gene, CDR1 is MNHEY and CDR2 is SMNVEV (reference sequence). The CDR3 is CASSLSRGPYGYTF. CDR3 in DNA: TGTGCCAGCAGTTTATCGCGCGGCCCCTATGGCTACACCTTC.

The genes are TRBV30 and TRBJ2-1; 7 bases line up with TRBD2. Trimming cost V 2 bases and J 14 bases; bases outside gene matches: 15. The CDR3 spans 14 residues. Germline V CDR1 and CDR2: GTSNPN, SVGIG (reference sequence). CDR3 nucleotide sequence: TGTGCCTGGAGTACCCCCGGGACTACGGGCATTGAGTTCTTC. It encodes CAWSTPGTTGIEFF.

CDR3 sequence (DNA): TGCGCCAGCAGCTTGGCGGCCGGGGGGGCCCCCGGGGAGCTGTTTTTT. It codes for CASSLAAGGAPGELFF. The chain carries TRBV5-1 and TRBJ2-2; 8 bases match TRBD2. V trimming: 0 bases; J trimming: 6 bases; junction bases outside the gene matches: 7. Per germline, CDR1 SGHRS and CDR2 YFSETQ. This CDR3 contains 16 residues.

The genes are TRBV5-1 and TRBJ1-1, with 7 bases fitting TRBD1. The CDR3 consists of 14 residues. V dropped 4 bases and J dropped 5; count of bases not matched to a gene: 8. Germline loops: CDR1 SGHRS, CDR2 YFSETQ. CDR3 nucleotides: TGCGCCAGCAGCCAGGGGGGCCTGGAGACTGAAGCTTTCTTT. As protein: CASSQGGLETEAFF.